These 25 T cell receptor beta chains were sequenced from one sample in a study of T cells in Graves' hyperthyroidism and ophthalmopathy. RNA transcripts yielded amplified TCR beta CDR3 regions. The HTBI primer set was used in a first-round RT-PCR of the TCR CDR3. One entry per CDR3 protein results from TCRdb running MiXCR on the multiplex PCR reads. The table includes 550,000 to 800,000 distinct CDR3 sequences, about 17% detected once. What was sequenced was blood. Receptors originate from a man aged 18 to 35 with Graves' hyperthyroidism.

This clonotype was seen repeatedly, ten times or more. The chain couples TRBV6-1 to TRBJ2-7; no definite D call. From germline, CDR1 is MNHNS and CDR2 SASEGT. V lost 1 base and J lost 4, with 14 bases in between. The CDR3 has 15 residues. The CDR3 bases are TGTGCCAGCAGTGAAGGACGGGCCAAGAGGTACGAGCAGTACTTC. Amino acids: CASSEGRAKRYEQYF.

Remarks on this clonotype: Possible read error: a much larger clone is one base away. The rearrangement uses TRBV2 and TRBJ1-5; D remains ambiguous. The CDR3 has 13 residues. V shed 7 bases and J shed 12 bases, with 19 bases lying between them. Germline V CDR1 and CDR2: SNHLY, FYNNEI. The CDR3 region is CASTYAIPSHQHF. In DNA form, the CDR3 reads TGTGCCAGCACCTACGCCATTCCTTCGCACCAGCATTTT.

This clonotype was seen a few times. The rearrangement links TRBV12-3 or TRBV12-4 to TRBJ2-1; 9 positions agree with TRBD2. Unmatched junction bases numbered 3, after V lost 1 base and J lost 5 bases. The CDR3 is 15 amino acids. CDR3 in amino acids: CASSLVASGNNEQFF. The CDR3, as DNA: TGTGCCAGCAGTTTAGTGGCTAGCGGGAACAATGAGCAGTTCTTC.

The chain links TRBV4-1 to TRBJ2-7; D gene ambiguous. The CDR3 is made up of 15 amino acids. V shed 2 bases and J shed 2 bases, with 13 bases lying between them. Germline V gene sequence: CDR1 MGHRA, CDR2 YSYEKL. The CDR3 loop reads CASSQFSLETYEQYF. The CDR3 region has the DNA TGCGCCAGCAGCCAATTCTCGCTGGAGACCTACGAGCAGTACTTC.

This clonotype was observed many times. The J gene is TRBJ2-7, the V gene TRBV15, with a tentative D call TRBD2 (6 bases). Trimming removed 0 bases at V and 1 base at J, with 16 bases between. CDR1 is LNHNV and CDR2 is YYDKDF in the germline V gene (reference sequence). CDR3 length: 17 amino acids. CDR3 in DNA: TGTGCCACCAGCAGAGACCCCCCCGGGAGTAGGTCCTACGAGCAGTACTTC. It encodes CATSRDPPGSRSYEQYF.

This chain links TRBV25-1 with TRBJ1-1, with TRBD1 identical over 8 bases. Germline assignment: CDR1 MGHDK and CDR2 SYGVNS. V was clipped by 4 bases and J by 0 bases; unmatched bases: 19. The CDR3 loop spans 20 amino acids. CDR3: CASSGLGGTGRDYMNTEAFF. For the CDR3, the DNA is TGTGCCAGCAGTGGTTTAGGTGGGACAGGCCGCGATTATATGAACACTGAAGCTTTCTTT.

This chain uses TRBV25-1 with TRBJ2-5, with D perhaps matching TRBD1 or TRBD2 (5 bases each). CDR3 length: 13 residues. Looked up from germline, CDR1 is MGHDK and CDR2 is SYGVNS. Trimming left V 6 bases short and J 1 base short, with 9 bases between. CDR3 bases: TGTGCCAGCAGCAAGGGGACCCAAGAGACCCAGTACTTC. Translated: CASSKGTQETQYF.

This clonotype was found many times. The rearrangement joins TRBV2 to TRBJ2-1; TRBD2 matches at 7 bases. The J segment lost 8 bases and the V segment lost 4 bases, leaving 11 bases of the junction unmatched. The CDR3 totals 15 residues. CDR1 and CDR2 from the germline V gene are SNHLY and FYNNEI. CDR3 sequence: CASSGWGGGSDEQFF. CDR3 bases: TGTGCCAGCAGTGGATGGGGGGGAGGAAGCGATGAGCAGTTCTTC.

This clonotype appeared many times. Written as DNA, the CDR3 is TGTGCCAGCAGCGGGGATAGATGGGGGAACAATGAGCAGTTCTTC. This encodes CASSGDRWGNNEQFF. The J gene is TRBJ2-1, the V gene TRBV9; either TRBD1 or TRBD2 may supply D (5 bases each). The CDR3 spans 15 residues. Trimming shortened V by 3 bases and J by 5 bases, and 15 bases separated the two germline ends. Germline V gene lookup returns CDR1 SGDLS and CDR2 YYNGEE.

This clonotype was counted ten times or more. The CDR3 nucleotides are TGTGCCAGCAGTACCGGGGGGGCGTCCTACGAGCAGTACTTC. It is translated as CASSTGGASYEQYF. The chain links TRBV6-1 to TRBJ2-7; the match to TRBD2 covers 8 bases. V shed 5 bases, J shed 1 base, and the junction held 4 bases outside the gene matches. There are 14 residues in the CDR3. Germline-derived CDR1 and CDR2 are MNHNS and SASEGT.

This clonotype appeared a few times. V usage is TRBV19 and J usage is TRBJ1-5, with D uncertain. The germline V gene encodes CDR1 LNHDA and CDR2 SQIVND (reference sequence). Trimming took 7 bases from V and 0 from J, leaving 7 bases between them. The CDR3 totals 13 residues. The DNA for the CDR3 is TGTGCCAGTACTACCGCTAGCAATCAGCCCCAGCATTTT. Protein sequence: CASTTASNQPQHF.

This clonotype was recorded at least ten times. V and J are TRBV28 and TRBJ2-7; D may be TRBD1 or TRBD2 (5 bases each). Germline V lookup: CDR1 MDHEN, CDR2 SYDVKM. CDR3 length equals 14 residues. V was trimmed by 2 bases and J by 1 base, leaving 9 bases between them. The CDR3 reads CASSLPGPSYEQYF. As DNA, the CDR3 is TGTGCCAGCAGTTTACCGGGACCTTCCTACGAGCAGTACTTC.

In its sample, this clonotype was seen a few times. The genes are TRBV30 and TRBJ2-5, with D tentatively TRBD2 (5 bases). The CDR3 spans 15 residues. The germline V gene has CDR1 GTSNPN and CDR2 SVGIG (reference sequence). Trimming removed 7 bases at V and 0 bases at J, with 18 bases between. The CDR3 coding sequence is TGTGCCTCGATCGGGGATCGGCGGAACCAAGAGACCCAGTACTTC. Its translation is CASIGDRRNQETQYF.

The V call is TRBV6-2 or TRBV6-3, the J call TRBJ2-3; perhaps TRBD1 as D (5 bases). Germline V gives CDR1 MNHEY, CDR2 SVGEGT. Trimming cost V 5 bases and J 6 bases, with 9 bases left between them. There are 12 residues in the CDR3. This CDR3 reads CASSRTRDTQYF. In nucleotides, the CDR3 is TGTGCCAGCAGTAGGACACGGGATACGCAGTATTTT.

This clonotype was found many times. The V call is TRBV20-1, the J call TRBJ2-1, with TRBD2 as a possible D gene (6 bases). From germline, CDR1 is DFQATT and CDR2 SNEGSKA (reference sequence). The CDR3 spans 14 residues. Trimming removed 1 base at V and 5 bases at J, with 12 bases between. CDR3 protein: CSARVPGADNEQFF. For the CDR3, the DNA is TGCAGTGCTAGAGTCCCGGGAGCAGACAATGAGCAGTTCTTC.

This clonotype has a handful of counts. The CDR3 DNA reads as TGTGCCAGCTCACTAACCGGGACAGGGGTTCGAGCGGTAATAACAGATACGCAGTATTTT. It codes for CASSLTGTGVRAVITDTQYF. J is TRBJ2-3 and V is TRBV18, with 10 positions matching TRBD1. The CDR3 totals 20 residues. V lost 4 bases to trimming and J lost 3 bases; unmatched junction nucleotides: 19. In germline, CDR1 is KGHSH, CDR2 LQKENI.

V gene TRBV12-3 or TRBV12-4 combines with J gene TRBJ1-4, with D hard to call. The CDR3 consists of 14 residues. V dropped 5 bases and J dropped 2 bases, with 9 bases sitting between them. DNA for the CDR3: TGTGCCAGCAGTGGCCCACCTACTAATGAAAAACTGTTTTTT. This encodes CASSGPPTNEKLFF.

This clonotype was picked up many times. This rearrangement joins TRBV18 to TRBJ2-3; a possible D gene is TRBD2 (5 bases). V was shortened by 5 bases and J by 2 bases, with 8 bases between the two germline ends. The germline V gene has CDR1 KGHSH and CDR2 LQKENI. The CDR3 sequence is 13 residues long. The CDR3 sequence is CASSALDTDTQYF. CDR3 sequence (DNA): TGTGCCAGCTCAGCACTAGACACAGATACGCAGTATTTT.

V and J are TRBV19 and TRBJ2-7; D is ambiguous. Germline values: CDR1 LNHDA, CDR2 SQIVND (reference sequence). The V gene lost 5 bases and the J gene lost 3 bases, with 14 bases spanning the gap. The CDR3 runs to 14 residues. As DNA, the CDR3 is TGTGCCAGTAGTGCCAGTAGGTCGAGCTACGAGCAGTACTTC. Its protein product is CASSASRSSYEQYF.

This clonotype was detected a few times. This chain connects TRBV20-1 to TRBJ2-2; D is unclear. The CDR3 length is 14 residues. V lost 1 base to trimming and J lost 6 bases, with 12 bases between them. Germline V gives CDR1 DFQATT, CDR2 SNEGSKA (reference sequence). The CDR3: CSARGNANPGELFF. CDR3 coding DNA: TGCAGTGCTAGAGGAAACGCCAACCCCGGGGAGCTGTTTTTT.

V gene TRBV29-1 combines with J gene TRBJ2-1; the D gene is possibly TRBD2 (5 bases). The V gene lost 0 bases and the J gene lost 5 bases, with 11 bases spanning the gap. CDR1 and CDR2 (germline): SQVTM, ANQGSEA. This CDR3 spans 14 amino acids. The CDR3 region is CSVEDSRRDNEQFF. DNA for the CDR3: TGCAGCGTTGAAGATTCTCGGCGGGACAATGAGCAGTTCTTC.

This clonotype has at least ten counts. This chain links TRBV30 with TRBJ2-1; 7 nucleotides match TRBD1. The CDR3 is 11 amino acids. Germline V gene lookup returns CDR1 GTSNPN and CDR2 SVGIG (reference sequence). The J segment lost 5 bases and the V segment lost 5 bases, leaving 0 bases of the junction unmatched. The CDR3 DNA follows: TGTGCCTGGGGACAGGACAATGAGCAGTTCTTC. Translated, it gives CAWGQDNEQFF.

This clonotype has a count of ten or more. The gene calls are TRBV11-3 and TRBJ1-2; no clear D. The CDR3 length is 13 residues. Germline assignment: CDR1 SGHNT and CDR2 YENEEA. V gave up 0 bases and J gave up 6 bases, with 8 bases separating them. The CDR3 loop reads CASSLEYGDGYTF. The CDR3 DNA reads as TGTGCCAGCAGCTTAGAGTATGGGGATGGCTACACCTTC.

The chain recombines TRBV19 with TRBJ1-1; D may be TRBD1 (5 bases). The germline V gene has CDR1 LNHDA and CDR2 SQIVND (reference sequence). Between the trimmed V and J ends, which lost 5 bases and 3 bases, there was a span of 10 bases. The CDR3 covers 13 residues. Written as DNA, the CDR3 is TGTGCCAGTAGTTACGGGACCGACACTGAAGCTTTCTTT. Its protein product is CASSYGTDTEAFF.

This clonotype was recorded many times. V is TRBV5-1 and J is TRBJ2-1; D is unresolved. The CDR3 has 15 residues. Trimming removed 3 bases from V and 5 bases from J, with 15 bases in between. Looked up from germline, CDR1 is SGHRS and CDR2 is YFSETQ. Written as DNA, the CDR3 is TGCGCCAGCAGCTCCGCTGTATCGAGAAACAATGAGCAGTTCTTC. Protein sequence: CASSSAVSRNNEQFF.